The 21 T cell receptor beta chains below were found in one sample sequenced in a study of T cells in Graves' hyperthyroidism and ophthalmopathy. Authors of the study amplified TCR beta CDR3 regions from RNA transcripts. First-round RT-PCR of the TCR CDR3 relied on the HTBI primer set. TCRdb called the multiplex PCR reads again in MiXCR, with one record for every CDR3 protein. The sample holds approximately 560,000 distinct CDR3 sequences, 35% to 55% seen once. The sample comprised peripheral blood or thyroid tissue (not recorded which). The origin of the receptors is a young woman with Graves' hyperthyroidism.

This clonotype showed up just a few times. This chain uses TRBV19 with TRBJ2-7; unclear D gene. The V and J ends lost 5 bases and 0 bases respectively, with 8 bases between them. Germline V gives CDR1 LNHDA, CDR2 SQIVND (reference sequence). This CDR3 spans 13 amino acids. CDR3 amino acids: CASSFRDSYEQYF. In DNA form, the CDR3 reads TGTGCCAGTAGTTTTAGGGACTCCTACGAGCAGTACTTC. Together with reference TRBV19 and TRBJ2-7, the CDR3 gives the full variable domain: DGGITQSPKYLFRKEGQNVTLSCEQNLNHDAMYWYRQDPGQGLRLIYYSQIVNDFQKGDIAEGYSVSREKKESFPLTVTSAQKNPTAFYLCASSFRDSYEQYFGPGTRLTVT.

A note on this clonotype: No conserved phenylalanine or tryptophan ends this CDR3, so it is likely a read error. No DNA is shown, since the ends of the CDR3 on it are uncertain; the CDR3 is the one TCRdb lists. V is TRBV15 and J is TRBJ2-6. The CDR3 contains 9 residues when both ends are counted. The V gene's germline CDR1 is LNHNV and CDR2 YYDKDF (reference sequence). CDR3 loop: CATSRDRGT.

This clonotype was seen many times. The CDR3 bases are TGTGCCAGCAGCTTAGCGGGAGGGCAAGAGACCCAGTACTTC. Translating it yields CASSLAGGQETQYF. The gene calls are TRBV7-8 and TRBJ2-5, with 7 bases matching TRBD2. Trimming at V came to 0 bases and at J to 2 bases, leaving 0 bases not matched to a gene. Germline CDR1 SGHVS, CDR2 FQNEAQ. This CDR3 spans 14 amino acids.

V is TRBV20-1 and J is TRBJ2-7; 8 bases map to TRBD2. Germline CDR1 reads DFQATT; CDR2 reads SNEGSKA (reference sequence). The CDR3 is 15 amino acids. J lost 4 bases, V lost 1 base, and 9 bases had no gene match. The CDR3 here is CSARGGGRTGYEQYF. The DNA of the CDR3 is TGCAGTGCTAGAGGCGGCGGGAGGACCGGGTACGAGCAGTACTTC.

On this clonotype: A read error may explain this, as a much larger clone is one base away. This rearrangement joins TRBV7-9 to TRBJ2-7, with 7 bases fitting TRBD1. The germline V gene has CDR1 SEHNR and CDR2 FQNEAQ (reference sequence). This CDR3 comprises 14 residues. The trim removed 6 bases at V and 2 bases at J, leaving 7 bases unmatched. CDR3 amino acids: CASSPPGQTYEQYF. The CDR3 bases are TGTGCCAGCAGTCCACCGGGACAGACCTACGAGCAGTACTTC.

Points on this clonotype: A single base separates this from a much larger clone, so it may be a read error. The V call is TRBV7-2, the J call TRBJ2-5; D is unresolved. CDR3 size: 13 residues. Germline loops: CDR1 SGHTA, CDR2 FQGNSA. The CDR3, as DNA: TGTGCCCGCAGCGTAGAGAGTAGGGAGACCCAGTACTTC. Encoded protein: CARSVESRETQYF.

This sequence joins TRBV7-8 and TRBJ2-7; D gene ambiguous. This CDR3 is built from 15 residues. The ends were cut back, 1 base at V and 6 bases at J, with 16 bases in the middle. Looked up from germline, CDR1 is SGHVS and CDR2 is FQNEAQ. The CDR3 coding sequence is TGTGCCAGCAGCTTAGAAGGGAATCCGCTGGCCGAGCAGTACTTC. Amino acids: CASSLEGNPLAEQYF.

The J gene is TRBJ2-7, the V gene TRBV5-1; 7 positions match TRBD1. The length of the CDR3 is 12 residues. J was trimmed by 4 bases and V by 4 bases; bases with no gene match: 2. CDR1 is SGHRS, CDR2 YFSETQ, per germline. CDR3 amino acids: CASSGQEYEQYF. The CDR3, as DNA: TGCGCCAGCAGCGGACAGGAATACGAGCAGTACTTC. Together with reference TRBV5-1 and TRBJ2-7, the CDR3 gives the full variable domain: KAGVTQTPRYLIKTRGQQVTLSCSPISGHRSVSWYQQTPGQGLQFLFEYFSETQRNKGNFPGRFSGRQFSNSRSEMNVSTLELGDSALYLCASSGQEYEQYFGPGTRLTVT.

Remarks on this clonotype: Sequence at one end of the junction differs from germline and may be a read error. This chain joins TRBV15 and TRBJ2-3, with a tentative D call TRBD1 (5 bases). This CDR3 comprises 15 residues. Germline values: CDR1 LNHNV, CDR2 YYDKDF (reference sequence). The DNA of the CDR3 is TGTGCCACCAGCGGCAAGGGATGGCCCACAGGTACGCAGTATTTT. The encoded protein is CATSGKGWPTGTQYF.

Details on this clonotype: This may arise from a read error, as a much more abundant clone is one base away. CDR3 region: CASVGRGVFGYTF. CDR3 nucleotide sequence: TGTGCCAGCGTCGGCCGGGGGGTTTTTGGCTACACCTTC. The rearrangement links TRBV7-8 to TRBJ1-2; weak D call: TRBD1 (5 bases). CDR3 length: 13 amino acids. From germline, CDR1 is SGHVS and CDR2 FQNEAQ. With 8 bases removed from V and 7 bases from J, the gap between germline ends came to 17 bases. Drawing the rest from reference TRBV7-8 and TRBJ1-2, the complete variable domain is GAGVSQSPRYKVAKRGQDVALRCDPISGHVSLFWYQQALGQGPEFLTYFQNEAQLDKSGLPSDRFFAERPEGSVSTLKIQRTQQEDSAVYLCASVGRGVFGYTFGSGTRLTVV.

This clonotype has just a few counts. This chain links TRBV19 with TRBJ1-3, with no clear D. Trimming left V 6 bases short and J 0 bases short, with 9 bases between. The CDR3 is 14 residues long. The V gene's germline CDR1 is LNHDA and CDR2 SQIVND (reference sequence). CDR3 bases: TGTGCCAGTAGCGACGGAACCTCTGGAAACACCATATATTTT. Translated: CASSDGTSGNTIYF.

This sequence joins TRBV7-9 and TRBJ1-1; TRBD1 is a possible D gene (5 bases). Germline CDR1 reads SEHNR; CDR2 reads FQNEAQ (reference sequence). CDR3 size: 13 residues. The germline V and J ends were trimmed by 3 bases and 3 bases, with 8 bases remaining between them. CDR3 coding DNA: TGTGCCAGCAGCTTTTCGGGGGACACTGAAGCTTTCTTT. It yields the protein CASSFSGDTEAFF.

This sequence joins TRBV7-2 and TRBJ2-7; D assignment may be TRBD1 or TRBD2 (6 bases each). The CDR3 has 14 amino acids. V lost 5 bases to trimming and J lost 5 bases, with 16 bases between them. CDR1 is SGHTA, CDR2 FQGNSA, per germline. The CDR3 is CASSPEQGRHEQYF. Written as DNA, the CDR3 is TGTGCCAGCAGCCCCGAGCAGGGGAGGCACGAGCAGTACTTC.

A single count supports this clonotype. The rearrangement joins TRBV24-1 to TRBJ2-7; either TRBD1 or TRBD2 may supply D (5 bases each). With 3 bases removed from V and 0 bases from J, the gap between germline ends came to 11 bases. The germline gives CDR1 KGHDR, CDR2 SFDVKD. CDR3 size: 15 residues. CDR3 nucleotide sequence: TGTGCCACCAGTGATCGGGGCCCTAGCTCCTACGAGCAGTACTTC. Its protein is CATSDRGPSSYEQYF.

This clonotype was detected many times. This rearrangement joins TRBV29-1 to TRBJ2-6; D perhaps matches TRBD1 (6 bases). The CDR3 sequence is 15 residues long. In germline, CDR1 is SQVTM, CDR2 ANQGSEA. The V end lost 5 bases, the J end lost 0 bases, and 11 bases lay between the germline ends. CDR3 amino acids: CSVRDTLSGANVLTF. CDR3 DNA: TGCAGCGTTAGGGACACCCTCTCTGGGGCCAACGTCCTGACTTTC.

This clonotype was picked up many times. This rearrangement joins TRBV2 to TRBJ2-7; D not certain. The ends were cut back, 11 bases at V and 4 bases at J, with 15 bases in the middle. Germline lookup yields CDR1 SNHLY and CDR2 FYNNEI. The CDR3 spans 12 residues. DNA for the CDR3: TGTGCCTCGTTGTCGGGTCGGTACGAGCAGTACTTC. Protein sequence: CASLSGRYEQYF.

With respect to this clonotype: At one of its ends the junction is not consistent with the germline gene, which may arise from a read error. CDR3 amino acids: CASSSPEGFRNYGYTF. In nucleotides, the CDR3 is TGCGCCAGCAGCTCTCCAGAGGGCTTCAGAAACTATGGCTACACCTTC. V and J are TRBV7-9 and TRBJ1-2; D remains unclear. CDR1 is SEHNR and CDR2 is FQNEAQ in the germline V gene (reference sequence). The length of the CDR3 is 16 residues.

This clonotype has more than one count but fewer than ten. The chain is built from TRBV9 and TRBJ1-4; TRBD1 aligns across 9 bases. After removal of 8 bases from V and 4 bases from J, the junction contained 6 bases not matched to a gene. The V gene's germline CDR1 is SGDLS and CDR2 YYNGEE. This CDR3 is 14 amino acids long. The CDR3 nucleotides read TGTGCCAGTGGACAGGGGCAAGATAATGAAAAACTGTTTTTT. Its translation: CASGQGQDNEKLFF.

This chain links TRBV9 with TRBJ1-2; perhaps TRBD1 as D (6 bases). The CDR3 runs 12 residues. Germline values: CDR1 SGDLS, CDR2 YYNGEE. The V gene lost 4 bases and the J gene lost 7 bases, with 11 bases spanning the gap. DNA of the CDR3: TGTGCCAGCAGCCCAGGGGCCGGTGGCTACACCTTC. It yields the protein CASSPGAGGYTF.

The V gene is TRBV10-1, the J gene TRBJ1-2; D gene ambiguous. The CDR3 runs to 13 residues. From germline, CDR1 is WNHNN and CDR2 SYGVQD (reference sequence). V gave up 0 bases and J gave up 2 bases, with 4 bases separating them. The CDR3 DNA reads as TGCGCCAGCAGTGAGTCCCGGAACTATGGCTACACCTTC. It translates to CASSESRNYGYTF.

This clonotype came up a few times. The chain recombines TRBV2 with TRBJ2-2; D call uncertain. V lost 6 bases and J lost 4, with 12 bases in between. Germline V gene data show CDR1 as SNHLY and CDR2 as FYNNEI. The CDR3 has 14 amino acids. CDR3 residues: CASRIDLRTGELFF. The DNA for the CDR3 is TGTGCCAGCAGAATAGACCTGCGCACCGGGGAGCTGTTTTTT.